This T cell receptor beta chain stems from a study of CD8 T cells in Susac syndrome. The CDR3 covers 15 residues. Trimming removed 6 bases at V and 0 bases at J, with 14 bases between. CDR1 is SGHDT, CDR2 YYEEEE, per germline. Reverse transcription of about 0.5 to 1 ug RNA used random hexamers. TCRdb fed the immunoSEQ multiplex PCR reads into MiXCR, producing one record per CDR3 protein. The sample contains more than 110,000 distinct CDR3 sequences, 95% of which appear only once. The receptor comes from a human donor with Susac syndrome. The rearrangement uses TRBV5-6 and TRBJ2-3; TRBD1 might be the D (6 bases). Sequencing used CD4+ T cells from PBMCs. This CDR3 is CASTISGTSTDTQYF. In nucleotides, the CDR3 is TGTGCCAGCACCATCTCCGGGACAAGCACAGATACGCAGTATTTT.